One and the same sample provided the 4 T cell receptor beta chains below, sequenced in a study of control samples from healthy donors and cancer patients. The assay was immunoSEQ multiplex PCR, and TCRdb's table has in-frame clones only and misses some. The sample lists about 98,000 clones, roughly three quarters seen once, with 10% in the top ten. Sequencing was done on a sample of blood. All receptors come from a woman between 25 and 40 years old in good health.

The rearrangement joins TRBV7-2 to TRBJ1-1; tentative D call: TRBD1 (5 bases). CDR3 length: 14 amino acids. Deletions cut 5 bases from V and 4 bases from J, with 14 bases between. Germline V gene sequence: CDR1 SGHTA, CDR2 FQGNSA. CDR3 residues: CASSRGPGTTEAFF. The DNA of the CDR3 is TGTGCCAGCAGCCGCGGACCTGGGACCACTGAAGCTTTCTTT. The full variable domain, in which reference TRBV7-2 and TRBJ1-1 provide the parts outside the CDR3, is GAGVSQSPSNKVTEKGKDVELRCDPISGHTALYWYRQSLGQGLEFLIYFQGNSAPDKSGLPSDRFSAERTGGSVSTLTIQRTQQEDSAVYLCASSRGPGTTEAFFGQGTRLTVV.

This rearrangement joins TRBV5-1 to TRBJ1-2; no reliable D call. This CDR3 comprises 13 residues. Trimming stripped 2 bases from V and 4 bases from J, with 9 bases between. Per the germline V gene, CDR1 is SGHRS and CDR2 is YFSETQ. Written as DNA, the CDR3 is TGCGCCAGCAGCTTCGGGCAGAGCTATGGCTACACCTTC. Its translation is CASSFGQSYGYTF.

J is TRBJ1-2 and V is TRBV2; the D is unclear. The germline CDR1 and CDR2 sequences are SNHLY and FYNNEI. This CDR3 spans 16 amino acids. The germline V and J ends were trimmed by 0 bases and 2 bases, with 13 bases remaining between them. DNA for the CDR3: TGTGCCAGCAGTGAAGCCACGAAGGACTTGAACTATGGCTACACCTTC. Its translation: CASSEATKDLNYGYTF.

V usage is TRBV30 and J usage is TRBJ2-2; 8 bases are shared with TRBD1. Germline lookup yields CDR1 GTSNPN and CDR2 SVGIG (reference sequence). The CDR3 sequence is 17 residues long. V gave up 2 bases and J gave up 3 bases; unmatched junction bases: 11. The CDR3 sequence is CAWSLRGLQGDTGELFF. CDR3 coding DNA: TGTGCCTGGAGTCTCCGGGGTTTACAGGGGGACACCGGGGAGCTGTTTTTT. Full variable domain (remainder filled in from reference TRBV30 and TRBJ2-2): SQTIHQWPATLVQPVGSPLSLECTVEGTSNPNLYWYRQAAGRGLQLLFYSVGIGQISSEVPQNLSASRPQDRQFILSSKKLLLSDSGFYLCAWSLRGLQGDTGELFFGEGSRLTVL.